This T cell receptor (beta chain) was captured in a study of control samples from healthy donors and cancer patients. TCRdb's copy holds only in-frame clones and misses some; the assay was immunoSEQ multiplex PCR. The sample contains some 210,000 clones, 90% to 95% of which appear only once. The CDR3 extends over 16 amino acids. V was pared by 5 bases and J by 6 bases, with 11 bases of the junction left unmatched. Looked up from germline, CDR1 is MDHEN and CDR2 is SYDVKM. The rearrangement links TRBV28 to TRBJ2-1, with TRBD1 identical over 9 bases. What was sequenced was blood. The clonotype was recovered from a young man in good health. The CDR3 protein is CASSDELTGGVNEQFF. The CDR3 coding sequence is TGTGCCAGCAGTGACGAATTGACAGGGGGAGTCAATGAGCAGTTCTTC.